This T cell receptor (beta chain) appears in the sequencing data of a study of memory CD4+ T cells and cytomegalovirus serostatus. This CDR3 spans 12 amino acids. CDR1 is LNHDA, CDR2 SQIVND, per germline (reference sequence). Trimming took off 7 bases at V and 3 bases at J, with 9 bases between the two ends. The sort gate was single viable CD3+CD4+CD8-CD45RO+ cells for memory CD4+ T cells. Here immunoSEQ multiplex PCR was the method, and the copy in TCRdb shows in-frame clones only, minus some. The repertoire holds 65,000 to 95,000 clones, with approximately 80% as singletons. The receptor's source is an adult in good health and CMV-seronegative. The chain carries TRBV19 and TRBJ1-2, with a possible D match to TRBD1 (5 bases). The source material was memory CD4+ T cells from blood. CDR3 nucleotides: TGTGCCAGTAAACAGGCCGACTATGGCTACACCTTC. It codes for CASKQADYGYTF.